This T cell receptor beta chain was obtained from a study of Graves' ophthalmopathy and Graves' hyperthyroidism (dated by TCRdb to between 2018 and 2020). Looking at the study overall: Peripheral blood samples were taken at the time of initial diagnosis, before any treatment was given. To tell Graves' ophthalmopathy apart from Graves' hyperthyroidism, and to predict which patients would progress to ophthalmopathy, the study relied on TCR beta repertoire signatures. For independent validation, a separate cohort was made up of about 18 hyperthyroidism patients plus 17 patients who later progressed from hyperthyroidism to ophthalmopathy. To explore V-J signatures distinguishing ophthalmopathy from hyperthyroidism, a discovery set of more than 95 patients (fewer than 45 ophthalmopathy, over 55 stable hyperthyroidism) was enrolled. In roughly six hyperthyroidism patients, the T-cell repertoire of thyroid tissue was compared with the T-cell repertoire of blood. The 90 or so discovery patients were randomly split 7:3 into training and test sets. In total, around 140 blood samples were TCR-sequenced: some 40 ophthalmopathy, roughly 77 hyperthyroidism and roughly 17 hyperthyroidism-to-ophthalmopathy patients. Following sampling, methimazole starting at 30 mg daily was administered to hyperthyroidism patients, and high-dose intravenous methylprednisolone was administered to ophthalmopathy patients.

Its CDR3 holds 14 amino acids, cysteine through phenylalanine. Of all the DNA, just the CDR3 is kept, 42 bases in frame from base 1. The CDR1 and CDR2 encoded by the germline V gene are SGHTA and FQGNSA. V is clipped by 5 bases and J by 2 bases, and the sequence between their germline boundaries is 13 bases long. Results the study describes overall, beyond this receptor: In validation, the model predicted ophthalmopathy progression with about 71% sensitivity and approximately 72% specificity; some twelve predicted patients were CT-confirmed with GO in a median of approximately six months. No statistical method was used to predetermine the sample size, and group allocation was not hidden from the investigators. In cross-validation, the 13-signature model distinguished ophthalmopathy from stable hyperthyroidism with about 90% sensitivity and 81% to 82% specificity, while in the test set the corresponding values were around 79% and 71%. Most of the expanded thyroid clonotypes with a frequency above 0.001 were also detected in blood, and it was suggested that the thyroid immune response may be reflected by blood repertoires.

This clonotype was seen a handful of times. Its antigen is still unknown. Base qualities were left out, and no much larger clone turns up one base away. The ophthalmopathy patients had moderately to severely active disease, with a Clinical Activity Score of 3 or higher, a NOSPECS grade of 4 or higher, and a disease duration of less than 3 months. Anyone with other autoimmune diseases, uncontrolled infections, pregnancy or lactation was excluded from the study. Diagnosis relied on clinical symptoms, serum thyroxine, TRAb, thyroid ultrasound and orbital computed tomography. Ficoll-Paque density gradient centrifugation was used to isolate PBMCs from about 9 ml of fresh peripheral blood. Trizol reagent was used to extract the total RNA, and its quality was then checked on an Agilent 2100 Bioanalyzer. TCR beta CDR3 regions were amplified from RNA transcripts for repertoire sequencing. HTBI primers and the Qiagen OneStep RT-PCR kit were used in a first-round RT-PCR, which was followed by a second-round multiplex PCR, size selection and purification. Libraries were sequenced paired-end with 100 bp reads on an Illumina HiSeq2000. In the authors' own workflow: SOAPnuke was used to process the reads, throwing out any read that had adapters, had uncalled bases, had a mean Phred below 15, or lacked an exact constant-primer or identifier match. COPE v1.2.5 was used to merge high-quality paired reads. Each unique nucleotide sequence was treated as a clonotype, and MiTCR v1.1 was used to align the clonotypes to the IMGT TRB V, D and J references. Analysis was restricted to V-J combinations with a frequency above 0.0001, which covered over 98% of repertoires. For each V-J combination, a TCR clonal expansion and chaos score was defined as the ratio of F50 clonal expansion to chaos observed in the TCRdist matrix. Features were reduced by Welch's t-statistics and random forest to over 10 V-J combinations, which fed a naive Bayes classifier. The similarity between thyroid and blood repertoires was quantified using the Morisita-Horn index. TCRdb reprocessed the public reads (quality trimming at Q25 with fastp, clone calling with MiXCR) and kept in-frame beta chains. One record per CDR3 amino acid sequence lists the most common genes and DNA. The V and J calls, along with clone size, are taken from TCRdb and not from the paper's own processing. This sample comprises 170,000 or so distinct CDR3 sequences, less than 45% of them detected only once. The ten most abundant clones make up roughly 6% of the sample.

The sequence is built from TRBV7-2 and TRBJ2-7; TRBD2 is a weak D gene call, 6 bases matching. Input material: peripheral blood. The TCR sequence derives from a middle-aged woman with Graves' ophthalmopathy. Donor details come from another sample of the same person, matched by shared clones. CDR3 loop: CASSGRLGTYEQYF. The nucleotide sequence is TGTGCCAGCAGCGGGAGGCTCGGGACCTACGAGCAGTACTTC.